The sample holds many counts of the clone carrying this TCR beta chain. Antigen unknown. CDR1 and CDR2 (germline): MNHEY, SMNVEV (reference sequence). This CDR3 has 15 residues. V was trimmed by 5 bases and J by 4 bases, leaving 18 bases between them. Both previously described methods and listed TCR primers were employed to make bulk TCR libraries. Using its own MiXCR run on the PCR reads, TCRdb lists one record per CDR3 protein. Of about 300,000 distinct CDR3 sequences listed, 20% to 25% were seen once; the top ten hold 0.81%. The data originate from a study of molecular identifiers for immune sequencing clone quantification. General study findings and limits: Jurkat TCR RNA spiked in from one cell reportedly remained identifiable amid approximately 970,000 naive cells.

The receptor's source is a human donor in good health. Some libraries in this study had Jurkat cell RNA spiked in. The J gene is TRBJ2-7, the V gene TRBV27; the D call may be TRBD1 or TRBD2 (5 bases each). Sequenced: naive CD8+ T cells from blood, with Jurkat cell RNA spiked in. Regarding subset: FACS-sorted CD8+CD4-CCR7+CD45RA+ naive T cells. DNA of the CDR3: TGTGCCAGCAGTCCGGGGACCCTTGCGGCTTACGAGCAGTACTTC. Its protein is CASSPGTLAAYEQYF.